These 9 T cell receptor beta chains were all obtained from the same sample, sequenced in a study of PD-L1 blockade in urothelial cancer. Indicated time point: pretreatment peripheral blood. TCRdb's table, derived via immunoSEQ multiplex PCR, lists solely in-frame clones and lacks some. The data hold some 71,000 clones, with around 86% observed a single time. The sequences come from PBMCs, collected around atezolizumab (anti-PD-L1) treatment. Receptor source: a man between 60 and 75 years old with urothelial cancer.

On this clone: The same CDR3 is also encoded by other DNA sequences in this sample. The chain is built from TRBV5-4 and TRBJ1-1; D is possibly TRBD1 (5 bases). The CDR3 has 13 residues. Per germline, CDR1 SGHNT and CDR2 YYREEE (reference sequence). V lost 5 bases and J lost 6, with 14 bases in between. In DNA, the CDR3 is TGTGCCAGCAGTAACCCAGGGAATCCTGAAGCTTTCTTT. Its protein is CASSNPGNPEAFF.

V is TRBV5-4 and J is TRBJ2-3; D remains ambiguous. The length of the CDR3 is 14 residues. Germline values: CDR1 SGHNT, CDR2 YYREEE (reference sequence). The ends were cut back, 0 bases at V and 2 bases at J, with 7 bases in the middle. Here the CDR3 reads CASSLDRDTDTQYF. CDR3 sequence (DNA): TGTGCCAGCAGCTTGGACAGAGACACAGATACGCAGTATTTT.

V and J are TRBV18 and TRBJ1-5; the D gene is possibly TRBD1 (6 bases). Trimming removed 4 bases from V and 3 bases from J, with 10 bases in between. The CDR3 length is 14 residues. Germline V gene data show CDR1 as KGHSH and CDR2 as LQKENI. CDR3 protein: CASSLDRFNQPQHF. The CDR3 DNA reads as TGTGCCAGCTCACTGGACAGATTCAATCAGCCCCAGCATTTT.

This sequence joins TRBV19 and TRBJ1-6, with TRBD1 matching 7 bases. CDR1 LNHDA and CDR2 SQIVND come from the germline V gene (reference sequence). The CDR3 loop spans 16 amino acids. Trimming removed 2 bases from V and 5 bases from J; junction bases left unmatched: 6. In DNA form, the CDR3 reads TGTGCCAGTAGTATAACTCCGGGACAGAATAATTCACCCCTCCACTTT. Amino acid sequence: CASSITPGQNNSPLHF.

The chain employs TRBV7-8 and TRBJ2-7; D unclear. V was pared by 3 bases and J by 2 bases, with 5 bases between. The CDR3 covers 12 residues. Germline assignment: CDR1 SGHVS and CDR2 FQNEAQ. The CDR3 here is CASSFPPYEQYF. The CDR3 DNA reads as TGTGCCAGCAGCTTTCCTCCCTACGAGCAGTACTTC.

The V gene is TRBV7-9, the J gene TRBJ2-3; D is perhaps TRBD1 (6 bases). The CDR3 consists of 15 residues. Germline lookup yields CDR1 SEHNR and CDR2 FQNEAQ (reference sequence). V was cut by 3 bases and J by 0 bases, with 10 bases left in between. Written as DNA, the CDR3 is TGTGCCAGCAGCTTCGGACAGACGAGCACAGATACGCAGTATTTT. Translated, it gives CASSFGQTSTDTQYF.

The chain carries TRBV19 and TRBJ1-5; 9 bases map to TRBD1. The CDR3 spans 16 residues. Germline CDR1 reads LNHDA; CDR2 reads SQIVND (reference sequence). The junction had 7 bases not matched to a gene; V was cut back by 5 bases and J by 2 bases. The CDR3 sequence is CASSPEDRGGNQPQHF. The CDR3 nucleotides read TGTGCCAGTAGTCCCGAGGACAGGGGCGGCAATCAGCCCCAGCATTTT.

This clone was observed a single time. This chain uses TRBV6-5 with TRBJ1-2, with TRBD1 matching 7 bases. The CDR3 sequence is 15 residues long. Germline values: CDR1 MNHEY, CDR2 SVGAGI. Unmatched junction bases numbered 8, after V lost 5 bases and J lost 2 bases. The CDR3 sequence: CASSPEETGNYGYTF. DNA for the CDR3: TGTGCCAGCAGTCCTGAGGAGACAGGGAACTATGGCTACACCTTC.

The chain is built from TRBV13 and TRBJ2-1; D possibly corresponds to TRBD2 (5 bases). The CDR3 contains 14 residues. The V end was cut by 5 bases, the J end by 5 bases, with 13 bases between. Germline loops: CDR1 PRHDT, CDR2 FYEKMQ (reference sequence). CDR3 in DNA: TGTGCCAGCAGCGTGGGAGCGCTTAACAATGAGCAGTTCTTC. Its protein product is CASSVGALNNEQFF.